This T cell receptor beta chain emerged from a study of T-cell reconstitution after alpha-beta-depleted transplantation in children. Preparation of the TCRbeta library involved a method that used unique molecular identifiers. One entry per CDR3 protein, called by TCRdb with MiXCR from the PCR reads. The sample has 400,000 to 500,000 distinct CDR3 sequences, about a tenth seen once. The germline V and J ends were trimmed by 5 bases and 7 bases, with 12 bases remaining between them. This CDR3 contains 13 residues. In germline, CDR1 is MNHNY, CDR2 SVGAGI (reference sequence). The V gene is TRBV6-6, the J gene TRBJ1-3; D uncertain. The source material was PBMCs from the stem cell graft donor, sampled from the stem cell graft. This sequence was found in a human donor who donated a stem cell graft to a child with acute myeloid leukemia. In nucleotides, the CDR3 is TGTGCCAGCAGTACTCCCCAAGGGAACACCATATATTTT. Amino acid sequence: CASSTPQGNTIYF.